These T cell receptor beta chains were read from a single sample in a study of cytomegalovirus exposure and HLA in healthy donors. Assay: immunoSEQ multiplex PCR; the TCRdb copy retains only in-frame clones and omits some. The sample holds about 160,000 clones, around nine tenths seen once. The sequenced sample consisted of PBMCs. These receptors were taken from a woman aged 25-40 years in good health and CMV-seronegative. The CDR3 runs from the conserved cysteine through the conserved F or W. The order of the fields is J gene, V gene, D gene, clone size, CDR3 DNA, CDR3 protein. D genes are given only for firm matches. Size values are once, few and many counts, or a class for expanded clones, and some rows have none.

>TRBJ2-5|TRBV7-9|TRBD1|-
TGTGCCAGCAGCTTCCCGGGACAGGGCGTTGAGCAGTACTTC
CASSFPGQGVEQYF
>TRBJ1-3|TRBV2|TRBD1|-
TGTGCCAGCAGGAAGGACAGGGGGCGGAGAAACACCATATATTTT
CASRKDRGRRNTIYF
>TRBJ1-5|TRBV6-4|-|-
TGTGCCACCCCGAGGACGGGGGACTTTTGGGCCCAGCATTTT
CATPRTGDFWAQHF
>TRBJ1-2|TRBV13|TRBD1|-
TGTGCCAGCAGCTTCGACAGGGACCATGGCTACACCTTC
CASSFDRDHGYTF
>TRBJ1-5|TRBV2|-|-
TGTGCCAGCAGTGAATTGTCCGTCAATCAGCCCCAGCATTTT
CASSELSVNQPQHF
>TRBJ2-7|TRBV25-1|-|-
TGTGCCAGCAGTGAAGGGGGCGGGGGCCGCTACGAGCAGTACTTC
CASSEGGGGRYEQYF
>TRBJ2-7|TRBV7-9|TRBD2|-
TGTGCCAGCAGCGCGCAGGGCCGTCGGGGGGGCCTCGAGCAGTACTTC
CASSAQGRRGGLEQYF
>TRBJ1-1|TRBV10-3|TRBD1|-
TGTGCCATCAGTCCTCTTTTTCGACCCCGGGACAGATTTAACACTGAAGCTTTCTTT
CAISPLFRPRDRFNTEAFF
>TRBJ1-1|TRBV2|TRBD1|-
TGTGCCAGCACGATTGGACAGGGGTCTACTGAAGCTTTCTTT
CASTIGQGSTEAFF
>TRBJ2-1|TRBV2|-|-
TGTGCCAGCAGTGAAAACGTCCCCTGGGGGCGTGAGCAGTTCTTC
CASSENVPWGREQFF
>TRBJ2-6|TRBV10-2|-|-
TGCGCCAGCAGTGATCAGGGGGCCAACGTCCTGACTTTC
CASSDQGANVLTF
>TRBJ1-5|TRBV27|-|-
TGTGCCAGCAGTTTTTTGGGGCAGGGTGGTCAGCCCCAGCATTTT
CASSFLGQGGQPQHF
>TRBJ2-3|TRBV5-5|-|-
TGTGCCAGCGCAAGGCAGGGGTTAACAGATACGCAGTATTTT
CASARQGLTDTQYF
>TRBJ2-1|TRBV28|TRBD2|-
TGTGCCAGCAGTTTATGGGGGGGGACTAGCGGTAGGAATGAGCAGTTCTTC
CASSLWGGTSGRNEQFF
>TRBJ1-4|TRBV19|-|-
TGTGCCAGTAGTGCCAGGGTGACTAATGAAAAACTGTTTTTT
CASSARVTNEKLFF
>TRBJ1-2|TRBV21-1|-|-
TGTGCCAGCAGCAAAGGAGGGGGGGCAGCCGGCTACACCTTC
CASSKGGGAAGYTF
>TRBJ2-7|TRBV18|-|-
TGTGCCAGCTCCCGGGACACTTCATACGAGCAGTACTTC
CASSRDTSYEQYF
>TRBJ2-7|TRBV7-2|-|once
TGTGCCAGCAGCTTAACGGGGTTGGTAGGGGAGCAGTACTTC
CASSLTGLVGEQYF
>TRBJ2-2|TRBV2|TRBD2|-
TGTGCCAGCATTGTAGCGGGAGCCACCGGGGAGCTGTTTTTT
CASIVAGATGELFF
>TRBJ2-2|TRBV4-1|TRBD2|-
TGCGCCAGCAGCCAAGATTATGGAACGGGAGCGGGGAACAGCGGGGAGCTGTTTTTT
CASSQDYGTGAGNSGELFF
>TRBJ1-2|TRBV14|-|once
TGTGCCAGCAGCCACAAAGCCGGGGATTATGGCTACACCTTC
CASSHKAGDYGYTF
>TRBJ2-5|TRBV28|TRBD1|-
TGTGCCAGCAGTTTAGGGAGGCGGACAGGGCGAGGAGAGACCCAGTACTTC
CASSLGRRTGRGETQYF
>TRBJ2-7|TRBV27|TRBD1|once
TGTGCCAGCGCCCCGACAGGGGGCTGGGACGAGCAGTACTTC
CASAPTGGWDEQYF
>TRBJ1-3|TRBV27|-|-
TGTGCCAGCAGTTTAATGGCAGGTTCTGGAAACACCATATATTTT
CASSLMAGSGNTIYF
>TRBJ2-7|TRBV10-3|TRBD1|-
TGTGCCATCAGTGACCCTACCGAGACAGGGGGCAGGAACGAGCAGTACTTC
CAISDPTETGGRNEQYF
>TRBJ2-5|TRBV18|-|-
TGTGCCAGCTCACCCATGCCGGGGGGCGGTGGAGAGACCCAGTACTTC
CASSPMPGGGGETQYF
>TRBJ1-1|TRBV5-1|-|-
TGCGCCAGCAGCTTCGAATCGGGGAGAAGGACTGAAGCTTTCTTT
CASSFESGRRTEAFF
>TRBJ1-6|TRBV6-5|-|-
TGTGCCAGCAGTTACTCGGGGGGACCCCTCCACTTT
CASSYSGGPLHF
>TRBJ2-7|TRBV9|TRBD2|-
TGTGCCAGCAGCGCAGGGACTAGCGGGAGAGGGTGGGGATCGGGGGAGCAGTACTTC
CASSAGTSGRGWGSGEQYF
>TRBJ2-2|TRBV11-2|TRBD1|once
TGTGCCAGCAGCCCAGACAGGGGGCGCGACGGGGAGCTGTTTTTT
CASSPDRGRDGELFF
>TRBJ2-1|TRBV11-3|TRBD2|-
TGTGCCAGCAGCTTACGGGAGCGGGGGGCCGGCAATGAGCAGTTCTTC
CASSLRERGAGNEQFF
>TRBJ2-1|TRBV2|TRBD2|-
TGTGCCAGCAGTGAATTACTAGCGGGGAGGAATGAGCAGTTCTTC
CASSELLAGRNEQFF
>TRBJ2-7|TRBV7-9|TRBD1|-
TGTGCCAGCAGCCGGGACAGGGTATACGAGCAGTACTTC
CASSRDRVYEQYF
>TRBJ1-2|TRBV10-2|TRBD1|-
TGCGCCAGCAGTGAGTGGCAGACAGGGAACTATGGCTACACCTTC
CASSEWQTGNYGYTF
>TRBJ1-1|TRBV6-5|-|-
TGTGCCAGCAAAGAACAGGTGTTGAACACTGAAGCTTTCTTT
CASKEQVLNTEAFF
>TRBJ1-2|TRBV6-5|-|-
TGTGCCAGCTCTGACGGGATCTATGGCTACACCTTC
CASSDGIYGYTF
>TRBJ2-1|TRBV7-3|TRBD2|-
TGTGCCAGCAGCTTTACCACTAGCGGGCGATACAATGAGCAGTTCTTC
CASSFTTSGRYNEQFF
>TRBJ1-1|TRBV28|-|-
TGTGCCAGCAGTTCCCCGTGGGCCCCTATGAACACTGAAGCTTTCTTT
CASSSPWAPMNTEAFF
>TRBJ2-5|TRBV19|TRBD2|-
TGTGCCAGTAGTATCACTAGCGGGGGGGCCGGAGAGACCCAGTACTTC
CASSITSGGAGETQYF
>TRBJ1-5|TRBV12-1|-|-
TGTGCCAGACGGAGACAGAGAAATAGCAATCAGCCCCAGCATTTT
CARRRQRNSNQPQHF
>TRBJ2-1|TRBV2|-|-
TGTGCCAGCCTACAGTCCAATGAGCAGTTCTTC
CASLQSNEQFF
>TRBJ1-4|TRBV19|-|-
TGTGCCAGTAGCCCAGCACCTACGGGATTTAATGAAAAACTGTTTTTT
CASSPAPTGFNEKLFF
>TRBJ1-6|TRBV25-1|-|-
TGTGCCAGCAGTGATGATAGAAGCTCCTATAATTCACCCCTCCACTTT
CASSDDRSSYNSPLHF
>TRBJ2-4|TRBV12-5|TRBD1|once
TGTGCTAGTGGTCGGGACAGGGGTTCTCTAGCCAAAAACATTCAGTACTTC
CASGRDRGSLAKNIQYF
>TRBJ2-5|TRBV9|TRBD2|-
TGTGCCAGCAGCGCGCGGGGGGACCAAGAGACCCAGTACTTC
CASSARGDQETQYF
>TRBJ1-5|TRBV10-2|TRBD1|-
TGCGCCAGCAGCCGGGACAGGGGCAATCAGCCCCAGCATTTT
CASSRDRGNQPQHF
>TRBJ2-7|TRBV5-1|TRBD2|-
TGCGCCAGCAGCTTGGCTGGCATGGCTAGCGGGAGGAAAAGCTCCTACGAGCAGTACTTC
CASSLAGMASGRKSSYEQYF
>TRBJ2-1|TRBV9|TRBD2|-
TGTGCCAGCAGCGGGGCCCCGGGGGGGAATGAGCAGTTCTTC
CASSGAPGGNEQFF
>TRBJ2-7|TRBV7-6|-|-
TGTGCCAGCAGCCCAGGGGAGACTTACGAGCAGTACTTC
CASSPGETYEQYF
>TRBJ1-1|TRBV27|-|-
TGTGCCAGCAAATTCGGGGGACGCACTGAAGCTTTCTTT
CASKFGGRTEAFF
>TRBJ2-5|TRBV14|-|-
TGTGCCAGCAGCCAAGATCCGCCAGGGGTTTGGGGTCAGCAACGAGGGGAGCAGTACTTC
CASSQDPPGVWGQQRGEQYF
>TRBJ1-2|TRBV6-1|-|-
TGTGCCAGCAGTGACTTGGGGCCCAGGACGGTCTATGGCTACACCTTC
CASSDLGPRTVYGYTF
>TRBJ2-5|TRBV27|TRBD1|-
TGTGCCAGCAGTCCTCGACAGGGTGAGACCCAGTACTTC
CASSPRQGETQYF
>TRBJ2-2|TRBV5-4|TRBD2|-
TGTGCCAGCAGCTGGGGACTAGCGGTGAACACCGGGGAGCTGTTTTTT
CASSWGLAVNTGELFF
>TRBJ2-1|TRBV5-4|-|once
TGTGCCAGCAGCTTTTTTATGAGAAACAATGAGCAGTTCTTC
CASSFFMRNNEQFF
>TRBJ2-7|TRBV9|-|-
TGTGCCAGCAGCGTAGGCGGACTGGCCTACGAGCAGTACTTC
CASSVGGLAYEQYF
>TRBJ1-4|TRBV7-9|-|-
TGTGCCAGCAGCTTAGAAGGACAGCTGTTTTTT
CASSLEGQLFF
>TRBJ2-5|TRBV7-9|TRBD2|-
TGTGCCAGCCTACTAGCGGGAGGCGAGCAAGAGACCCAGTACTTC
CASLLAGGEQETQYF
>TRBJ1-1|TRBV5-5|-|-
TGTGCCAGCAGCTTCTCGCTGACAGGCATGAACACTGAAGCTTTCTTT
CASSFSLTGMNTEAFF